This T cell receptor (beta chain) is drawn from a study of type 1 regulatory T cells. TCRdb recomputed calls from the reads with MiXCR, one row per CDR3 protein. The sample has approximately 100,000 distinct CDR3 sequences, around 30% seen once; the top ten hold roughly 2.2%. Trimming cost V 5 bases and J 2 bases, with 13 bases left between them. Germline V gene sequence: CDR1 SEHNR, CDR2 FQNEAQ (reference sequence). The CDR3 consists of 14 residues. The clonotype was recovered from a human donor in good health. The chain couples TRBV7-9 to TRBJ2-7, with D unresolved. Sequencing input: CD4+ T cells, either the whole sample or a sorted fraction (not recorded which). The DNA of the CDR3 is TGTGCCAGCAGCGGTCCTGGGCCAACCTACGAGCAGTACTTC. Its protein is CASSGPGPTYEQYF.